Listed below are T cell receptor beta chains from one sample, sequenced in a study of T cell repertoires in cytomegalovirus infection. Each CDR3 protein is one row after TCRdb ran MiXCR on the reads. The sample gives tens of thousands of distinct CDR3 sequences, roughly a quarter of which show up once; approximately 51% is in the top ten. Their recognized antigens are unknown. Sequences were derived from CD8+ T cells from cultured PBMCs, sampled from culture after CMV antigen stimulation. Receptors originate from a human donor in good health (CMV status not recorded). Some clones in this sample may be carry-over from other donors' samples. Both conserved end residues are part of each CDR3. D genes are given only for firm matches. Clone size is stated in some rows and not others, as once, few, many or a class when expanded.

>TRBV4-3|-|-|TRBJ1-4
TGCGCCAGCAGCGCCTCCGGGACCGGGGGTGAAAAACTGTTTTTT
CASSASGTGGEKLFF
>TRBV30|TRBD2|few|TRBJ2-1
TGTGCCTGGAGGGCGATCGGACTAGCGGGGGAGCAGTTCTTC
CAWRAIGLAGEQFF
>TRBV27|TRBD2|many|TRBJ2-7
TGTGCCAGCACCCGGACTAGCGGGGACTACGAGCAGTACTTC
CASTRTSGDYEQYF
>TRBV14|TRBD1|-|TRBJ1-4
TGTGCCAGCAGCCAAGTGACAGGGGTAGGGGAAAAACTGTTTTTT
CASSQVTGVGEKLFF
>TRBV27|-|few|TRBJ1-2
TGTGCCAGCAGTTCAGGAGGGAGGTATGGCTACACCTTC
CASSSGGRYGYTF
>TRBV12-3/TRBV12-4|TRBD1|many|TRBJ2-7
TGTGCCAGCAGTTTCTCGGACAGGGCAACCTACGAGCAGTACTTC
CASSFSDRATYEQYF
>TRBV12-3/TRBV12-4|TRBD1|many|TRBJ1-5
TGTGCCAGCAGTTCCGGGACAGGGGGGAATCAGCCCCAGCATTTT
CASSSGTGGNQPQHF
>TRBV14|-|few|TRBJ1-2
TGTGCCAGCAGCCAAGTCGGGGGGCCCGGGACACCTTGGAGTGGCTACACCTTC
CASSQVGGPGTPWSGYTF
>TRBV4-1|-|few|TRBJ2-7
TGCGCCAGCAGCCAAGATTTGGGAGGATCCTACGAGCAGTACTTC
CASSQDLGGSYEQYF
>TRBV11-3|-|few|TRBJ2-7
TGTGCCAGCAGCTTAGGAGGGATTCAGCAGTACTTC
CASSLGGIQQYF
>TRBV5-1|TRBD2|-|TRBJ2-1
TGCGCCAGCAGCTTGGCCGGAGGGTTAGCGGGAGACAATGAGCAGTTCTTC
CASSLAGGLAGDNEQFF
>TRBV30|TRBD2|-|TRBJ2-3
TGTGCCTGGAGTGCAGGTACTAGCGCCACAGATACGCAGTATTTT
CAWSAGTSATDTQYF
>TRBV19|-|-|TRBJ2-4
TGTGCCACCCAGAACTTGGACATTCAGTACTTC
CATQNLDIQYF
>TRBV12-3/TRBV12-4|-|few|TRBJ1-1
TGTGCCAGCAGCCCATGGGGGGCTGTGAACACTGAAGCTTTCTTT
CASSPWGAVNTEAFF
>TRBV20-1|-|-|TRBJ2-3
TGCAGTGCTAGAGATCTCCTAGCGAGCACAGATACGCAGTATTTT
CSARDLLASTDTQYF
>TRBV9|TRBD2|-|TRBJ2-1
TGTGCCAGCAGCGTAAGAGGGAGGGCCCTTCGGGAGCAGTTCTTC
CASSVRGRALREQFF
>TRBV6-6|TRBD2|few|TRBJ2-5
TGTGCCAGCAACCAACTAGCGTTCCAAGAGACCCAGTACTTC
CASNQLAFQETQYF
>TRBV4-3|TRBD2|few|TRBJ2-2
TGCGCCAGCAGCCGATCTAGCGGGAGAGACACCGGGGAGCTGTTTTTT
CASSRSSGRDTGELFF
>TRBV2|-|-|TRBJ2-7
TGTGCCAGCAGTGAAGCAAGCCAGACCTACGAGCAGTACTTC
CASSEASQTYEQYF
>TRBV6-4|-|-|TRBJ2-3
TGTGCCAGCAGGCGGACGTCTAGCACAGATACGCAGTATTTT
CASRRTSSTDTQYF
>TRBV24-1|-|once|TRBJ2-3
TGTGCCACCAGTGATCCGCCCCTAAATACGCAGTATTTT
CATSDPPLNTQYF
>TRBV7-9|-|few|TRBJ1-1
TGTGCCAGCAGCCCCGACTTCGGGAGGAACACTGAAGCTTTCTTT
CASSPDFGRNTEAFF
>TRBV2|-|-|TRBJ1-5
TGTGCCAGCAGGGACAGTTGGGGTCAGCCCCAGCATTTT
CASRDSWGQPQHF
>TRBV7-9|-|-|TRBJ1-2
TGTGCCAGCAGCTCAGGGGCCAGGGCCTATGGCTACACCTTC
CASSSGARAYGYTF
>TRBV5-1|TRBD2|-|TRBJ2-1
TGCGCCAGCAGCTTGGGAGGACTAGCGATGAGCTCCTACAATGAGCAGTTCTTC
CASSLGGLAMSSYNEQFF
>TRBV9|-|many|TRBJ2-3
TGTGCCAGCACCCAAGGGGGAAGCACAGATACGCAGTATTTT
CASTQGGSTDTQYF
>TRBV15|-|-|TRBJ1-5
TGTGCCACCGGACCACGAGGTAGCAATCAGCCCCAGCATTTT
CATGPRGSNQPQHF
>TRBV20-1|-|-|TRBJ2-3
TGCAGTGCCTTCAGGGATCGCGCAGATACGCAGTATTTT
CSAFRDRADTQYF
>TRBV11-2|-|-|TRBJ1-1
TGTGTCAGCAGCACGGACGGGAACACTGAAGCTTTCTTT
CVSSTDGNTEAFF
>TRBV19|-|few|TRBJ1-2
TGTGCCAGTAGTATAACGGGATTCGAGTATGGCTACACCTTC
CASSITGFEYGYTF
>TRBV7-2|TRBD2|many|TRBJ2-3
TGTGCCAGCAGCCCGCGGGAGTCTAGCACAGATACGCAGTATTTT
CASSPRESSTDTQYF
>TRBV6-1|-|-|TRBJ1-2
TGTGCCAGCAGTGAGGTAGCCAATCCCAACTATGGCTACACCTTC
CASSEVANPNYGYTF
>TRBV7-9|-|-|TRBJ2-2
TGTGCCAGCAGCCTTCCTGCTCGATCACAGGGTTGGGAGCTGTTTTTT
CASSLPARSQGWELFF
>TRBV7-8|TRBD1|many|TRBJ2-6
TGTGCCAGCAGCTTAGCCGGGACAGATTCTGGGGCCAACGTCCTGACTTTC
CASSLAGTDSGANVLTF
>TRBV28|TRBD1|-|TRBJ1-3
TGTGCCAGCAGTCGTCGGCTCACGGGACAGGGCTCTGGAAACACCATATATTTT
CASSRRLTGQGSGNTIYF
>TRBV7-2|-|many|TRBJ1-2
TGTGCCAGCAGCCGAGACGGGTATGGCTACACCTTC
CASSRDGYGYTF
>TRBV4-3|-|few|TRBJ2-1
TGCGCCAGCAGCCAAGATAGAGGGAGGTCCAATGAGCAGTTCTTC
CASSQDRGRSNEQFF
>TRBV6-2/TRBV6-3|-|few|TRBJ1-6
TGTGCCAGCAGTCGTAATTCACCCCTCCACTTT
CASSRNSPLHF
>TRBV12-3/TRBV12-4|-|few|TRBJ2-7
TGTGCCAGCAGTATGGAGCGATTATACGAGCAGTACTTC
CASSMERLYEQYF
>TRBV7-9|-|-|TRBJ2-7
TGTGCCAGCAGCTCCAAACCAGGGAAGGGGGGTTACGAGCAGTACTTC
CASSSKPGKGGYEQYF
>TRBV20-1|TRBD2|-|TRBJ2-3
TGCAGTGCTCCAACGACTAGCGGGAGGGAACATACGCAGTATTTT
CSAPTTSGREHTQYF
>TRBV9|TRBD2|-|TRBJ2-3
TGTGCCAGCAGCGCTATTCCTAGCGGGAGAATGGCAGATACGCAGTATTTT
CASSAIPSGRMADTQYF